This entry concerns a single T cell receptor beta chain. The CDR3 is 16 amino acids. Germline V gives CDR1 LNHDA, CDR2 SQIVND (reference sequence). V gave up 6 bases and J gave up 3 bases; unmatched junction bases: 10. This sample was taken from a study of technical replicates of blood from a few donors. This table comes from immunoSEQ multiplex PCR, and its TCRdb copy is limited to in-frame clones, with some not included. The sample consists of approximately 85,000 clones, approximately 95% of them appearing once. Source material: T cells isolated from PBMCs. This TCR derives from a human donor in good health. The genes are TRBV19 and TRBJ2-2; 7 nucleotides align to TRBD2. CDR3 protein: CASSPLSSGYTGELFF. DNA for the CDR3: TGTGCCAGTAGCCCTTTGTCTAGCGGATACACCGGGGAGCTGTTTTTT.